This T cell receptor beta chain appears in the sequencing data of a study of cytomegalovirus exposure and HLA in healthy donors. Overall study: The same platform as the roughly 630 first-cohort repertoires was used for the 130 or so validation repertoires, a later analysis reported.

As for this clone: Its cognate antigen is unknown.

V was cut by 6 bases and J by 4 bases, with 13 bases left in between. This CDR3 spans 13 amino acids. Germline V gene data show CDR1 as LGHNA and CDR2 as YNFKEQ. The donors belonged to the roughly 130-subject validation cohort, separate from the roughly 650-subject first cohort. Overall study findings and caveats: The authors listed 150 to 200 TCR beta chains as cytomegalovirus-associated. For most TCR sequences rarity was the rule, although some public TCRs occurred in many donors.

The method was immunoSEQ multiplex PCR; TCRdb's version includes in-frame clones alone and lacks a portion of them. The sample holds 110,000 or so clones, 90% to 97% seen once. Sequenced material: PBMCs. The sequence was collected from a woman aged 18-29 years in good health and CMV-seronegative. The V and J genes are TRBV4-2 and TRBJ2-7; possibly TRBD2 for D (5 bases). The CDR3 protein is CASRSWSGYEQYF. CDR3 DNA: TGTGCCAGCAGGTCCTGGAGCGGTTACGAGCAGTACTTC.